The T cell receptor beta chain described here comes from a study of cytomegalovirus exposure and HLA in healthy donors. Points from the study as a whole: Sequencing likely generated an artifact that appeared as a cluster of highly shared sequence variants. TCR beta V segments were, for the most part, productive about 87% or about 30% of the time in an earlier analysis.

Trimming removed 2 bases at V and 6 bases at J, with 14 bases between. The V gene's germline CDR1 is SGHVT and CDR2 SQSDAQ. The CDR3 extends over 15 amino acids. In regard to this clone: The antigen is unknown.

It was with 60 Vbeta and 13 Jbeta primers that the PCR ran. Only in-frame clones appear in the TCRdb table, and some are missing; sequencing was by immunoSEQ multiplex PCR. This table has roughly 260,000 clones, roughly 86% appearing once. This chain links TRBV7-4 with TRBJ1-5; D is unresolved. The source is a woman aged 40-49 years in good health and CMV-seropositive. Specimen: PBMCs. The CDR3 nucleotides read TGTGCCAGCAGCTTACAGAGCCCCGGCGGTCAGCCCCAGCATTTT. It specifies CASSLQSPGGQPQHF.